The 5 T cell receptor beta chains presented below share a single source sample, sequenced in a study of glioma-infiltrating T cells after dendritic cell vaccination. Repertoires were generated with immunoSEQ multiplex PCR, while TCRdb's copy carries only in-frame clones and drops some. The sample lists some 30,000 clones, 90% to 95% occurring once. This specimen consisted of blood, obtained before dendritic cell vaccination. These TCRs come from a human donor with glioblastoma.

This clone showed up just once. The chain has TRBV6-6 and TRBJ1-5; the D gene is possibly TRBD1 (6 bases). The ends were cut back, 7 bases at V and 0 bases at J, with 16 bases in the middle. The length of the CDR3 is 16 residues. CDR1 and CDR2 (germline): MNHNY, SVGAGI (reference sequence). For the CDR3, the DNA is TGTGCCAGCAAGAACCCGGGGACATATAGCAATCAGCCCCAGCATTTT. It encodes CASKNPGTYSNQPQHF.

This chain connects TRBV6-1 to TRBJ1-1; possibly TRBD1 for D (5 bases). V lost 7 bases and J lost 2, with 14 bases in between. Germline values: CDR1 MNHNS, CDR2 SASEGT. The CDR3 has 14 residues. The CDR3 sequence: CASIGAAYNTEAFF. CDR3 DNA: TGTGCCAGCATTGGGGCAGCTTATAACACTGAAGCTTTCTTT.

The chain joins TRBV7-9 to TRBJ1-4, with 10 nucleotides matching TRBD1. The CDR3 has 16 amino acids. From germline, CDR1 is SEHNR and CDR2 FQNEAQ (reference sequence). V was pared by 6 bases and J by 8 bases, with 12 bases of the junction left unmatched. The CDR3 here is CASSQTPGTGVEKLFF. DNA for the CDR3: TGTGCCAGCAGTCAAACTCCCGGGACAGGGGTAGAAAAACTGTTTTTT.

The chain uses TRBV11-2 and TRBJ2-1, with D perhaps matching TRBD1 (6 bases). The V gene lost 0 bases and the J gene lost 16 bases, with 22 bases spanning the gap. The CDR3 has 15 residues. Germline CDR1 is SGHAT and CDR2 is FQNNGV. CDR3: CASSLDPRAGATPFF. CDR3 nucleotide sequence: TGTGCCAGCAGCTTAGATCCGAGGGCAGGGGCGACCCCCTTCTTC.

In its sample, this clone was seen once. The V gene is TRBV19, the J gene TRBJ2-1; 13 bases are a match to TRBD2. Losses at the gene ends were 5 bases for V and 9 bases for J; bases not matched to a gene: 7. CDR3 length: 15 amino acids. The germline V gene has CDR1 LNHDA and CDR2 SQIVND (reference sequence). The CDR3 reads CASSEGLAGVGEQFF. CDR3 in DNA: TGTGCCAGTAGTGAAGGACTAGCGGGGGTGGGTGAGCAGTTCTTC. Supplemented by reference TRBV19 and TRBJ2-1, the full variable domain reads DGGITQSPKYLFRKEGQNVTLSCEQNLNHDAMYWYRQDPGQGLRLIYYSQIVNDFQKGDIAEGYSVSREKKESFPLTVTSAQKNPTAFYLCASSEGLAGVGEQFFGPGTRLTVL.